This TCR beta chain was documented in a study of regulatory T cells in long-lasting Graves disease. Overall study findings and caveats: Accuracy might have suffered from few samples.

V was clipped by 6 bases and J by 0 bases, with 12 bases between them. Germline loops: CDR1 SQVTM, CDR2 ANQGSEA. The CDR3 covers 14 residues. This clonotype has at least ten counts. Its antigen is undetermined. Time point given: newly diagnosed GD, antithyroid drugs for less than 3 months. The TCR library was made from RNA that had been extracted from PBMCs in TRIzol. EDTA tubes held 8 to 10 milliliters of peripheral blood from each patient. Construction of the TCR beta libraries employed iRepertoire HTBI primers in conjunction with Arm-PCR of CDR3 regions. MiXCR, applied by TCRdb to the multiplex PCR reads, yields one record per CDR3 protein. The table shows 450,000 to 600,000 distinct CDR3 sequences, with approximately 13% occurring only once. These data were also filed under a second study, of T cells in Graves' hyperthyroidism and ophthalmopathy. That study adds: An initial round of RT-PCR targeting the TCR CDR3 relied on the HTBI primer set.

The chain combines TRBV29-1 with TRBJ2-1; D is possibly TRBD2 (5 bases). The specimen comprised peripheral blood mononuclear cells (PBMCs), sampled at new diagnosis, from a patient treated with antithyroid drugs. The sequence was collected from a man aged 25-45 years with Graves disease. The CDR3 is CSVIARSSYNEQFF. DNA for the CDR3: TGCAGCGTAATAGCGAGAAGCTCCTACAATGAGCAGTTCTTC.